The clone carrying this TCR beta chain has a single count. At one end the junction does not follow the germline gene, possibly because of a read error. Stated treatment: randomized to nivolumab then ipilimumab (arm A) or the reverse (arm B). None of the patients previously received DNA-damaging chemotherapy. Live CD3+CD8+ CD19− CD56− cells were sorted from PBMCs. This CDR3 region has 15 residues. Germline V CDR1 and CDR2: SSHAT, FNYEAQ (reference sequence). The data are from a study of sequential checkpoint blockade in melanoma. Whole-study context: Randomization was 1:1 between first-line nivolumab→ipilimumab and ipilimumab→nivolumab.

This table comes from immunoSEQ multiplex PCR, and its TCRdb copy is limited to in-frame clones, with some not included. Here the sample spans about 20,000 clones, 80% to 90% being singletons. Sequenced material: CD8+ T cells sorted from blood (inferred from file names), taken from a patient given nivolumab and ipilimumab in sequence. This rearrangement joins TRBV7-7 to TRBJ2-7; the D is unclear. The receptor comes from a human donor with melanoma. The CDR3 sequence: CASSLEASPAYEQYF. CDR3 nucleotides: TGTGCTAGCAGCTTAGAAGCGTCTCCCGCCTACGAGCAGTACTTC.